The clone carrying this T cell receptor (beta chain) was detected many times. The antigen is not known. The data belong to a study of T cells in Graves' hyperthyroidism and ophthalmopathy. General study points: A 13 V-J signature model discriminated ophthalmopathy versus stable hyperthyroidism.

It was around 10 ml of fresh peripheral blood that supplied the PBMCs. It was RNA transcripts that yielded the amplified TCR beta CDR3 regions. The HTBI set primed first-round TCR CDR3 RT-PCR. TCRdb redid the calling of the multiplex PCR reads with MiXCR, one entry per CDR3 protein. The sample records about 200,000 distinct CDR3 sequences, about 15% being singletons. V was pared by 5 bases and J by 5 bases, with 9 bases of the junction left unmatched. The CDR3 consists of 15 residues. The germline V gene encodes CDR1 SGHVS and CDR2 FQNEAQ. This chain uses TRBV7-8 with TRBJ2-1; 7 nucleotides align to TRBD2. The receptor's source is a woman aged 45-60 years with Graves' hyperthyroidism. The sample taken for sequencing was blood. For the CDR3, the DNA is TGTGCCAGCAGCCCAGTGGGGCGGGAGAACAATGAGCAGTTCTTC. It codes for CASSPVGRENNEQFF.